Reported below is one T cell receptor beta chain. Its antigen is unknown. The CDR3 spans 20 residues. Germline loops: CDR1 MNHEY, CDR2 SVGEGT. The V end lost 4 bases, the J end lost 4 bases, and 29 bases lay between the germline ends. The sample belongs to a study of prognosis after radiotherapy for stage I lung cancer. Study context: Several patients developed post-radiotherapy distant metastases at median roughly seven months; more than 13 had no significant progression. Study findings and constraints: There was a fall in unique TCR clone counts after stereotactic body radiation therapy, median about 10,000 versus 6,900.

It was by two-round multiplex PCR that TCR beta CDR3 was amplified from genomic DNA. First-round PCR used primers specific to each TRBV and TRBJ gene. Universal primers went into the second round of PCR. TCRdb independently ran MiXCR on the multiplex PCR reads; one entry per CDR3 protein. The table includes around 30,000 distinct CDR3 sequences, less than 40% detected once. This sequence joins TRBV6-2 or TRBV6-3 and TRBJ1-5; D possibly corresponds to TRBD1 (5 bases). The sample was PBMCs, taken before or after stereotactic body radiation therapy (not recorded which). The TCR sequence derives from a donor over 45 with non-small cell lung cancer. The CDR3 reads CASSSQVGHRPSVTNQPQHF. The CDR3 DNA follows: TGTGCCAGCAGTTCCCAAGTCGGGCACAGGCCATCGGTGACGAATCAGCCCCAGCATTTT.